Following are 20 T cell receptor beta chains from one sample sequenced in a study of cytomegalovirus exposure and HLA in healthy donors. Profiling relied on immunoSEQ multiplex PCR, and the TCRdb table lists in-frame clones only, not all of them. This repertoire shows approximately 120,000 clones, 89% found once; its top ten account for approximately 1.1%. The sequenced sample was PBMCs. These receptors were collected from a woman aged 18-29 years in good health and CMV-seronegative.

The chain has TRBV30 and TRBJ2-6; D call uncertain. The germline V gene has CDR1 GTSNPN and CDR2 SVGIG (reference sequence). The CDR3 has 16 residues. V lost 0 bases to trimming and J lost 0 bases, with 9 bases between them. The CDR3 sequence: CAWSVRSSSGANVLTF. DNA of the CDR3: TGTGCCTGGAGTGTACGGTCTTCCTCTGGGGCCAACGTCCTGACTTTC.

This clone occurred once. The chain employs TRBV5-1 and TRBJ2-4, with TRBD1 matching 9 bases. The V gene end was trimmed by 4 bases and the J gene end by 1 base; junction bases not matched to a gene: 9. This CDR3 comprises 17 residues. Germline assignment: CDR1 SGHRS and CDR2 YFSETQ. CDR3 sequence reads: CASSTSGTGLAKNIQYF. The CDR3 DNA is TGCGCCAGCAGCACCTCCGGGACAGGGTTGGCCAAAAACATTCAGTACTTC.

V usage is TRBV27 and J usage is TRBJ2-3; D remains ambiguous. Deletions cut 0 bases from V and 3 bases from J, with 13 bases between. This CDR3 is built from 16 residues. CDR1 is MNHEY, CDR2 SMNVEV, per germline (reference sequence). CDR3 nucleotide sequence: TGTGCCAGCAGTTTATCCCTCGGGTCGACGACAGATACGCAGTATTTT. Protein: CASSLSLGSTTDTQYF.

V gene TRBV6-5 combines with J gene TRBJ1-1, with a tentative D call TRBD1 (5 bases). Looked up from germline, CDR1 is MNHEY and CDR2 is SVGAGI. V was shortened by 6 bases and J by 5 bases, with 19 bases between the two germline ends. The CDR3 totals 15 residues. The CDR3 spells CASSRVTGGLTEAFF. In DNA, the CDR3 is TGTGCCAGCAGCCGGGTTACAGGTGGGCTTACTGAAGCTTTCTTT.

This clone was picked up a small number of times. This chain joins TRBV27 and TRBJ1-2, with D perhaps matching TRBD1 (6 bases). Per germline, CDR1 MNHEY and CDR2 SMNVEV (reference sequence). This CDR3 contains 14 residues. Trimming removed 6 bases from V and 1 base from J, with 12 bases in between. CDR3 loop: CASSSRTDNYGYTF. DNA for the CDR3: TGTGCCAGCAGCTCACGGACAGATAACTATGGCTACACCTTC.

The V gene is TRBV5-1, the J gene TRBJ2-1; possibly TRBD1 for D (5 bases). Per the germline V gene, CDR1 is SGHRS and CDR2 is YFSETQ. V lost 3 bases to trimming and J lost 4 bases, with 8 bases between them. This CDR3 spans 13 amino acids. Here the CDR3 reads CASSWGIYNEQFF. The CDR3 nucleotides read TGCGCCAGCAGCTGGGGCATTTACAATGAGCAGTTCTTC.

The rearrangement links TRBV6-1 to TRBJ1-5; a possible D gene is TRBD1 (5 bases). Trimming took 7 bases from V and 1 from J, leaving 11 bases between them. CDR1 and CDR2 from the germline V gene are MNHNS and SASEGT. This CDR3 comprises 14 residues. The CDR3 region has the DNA TGTGCCAGCAAGCAGGGATCCAGCAATCAGCCCCAGCATTTT. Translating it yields CASKQGSSNQPQHF.

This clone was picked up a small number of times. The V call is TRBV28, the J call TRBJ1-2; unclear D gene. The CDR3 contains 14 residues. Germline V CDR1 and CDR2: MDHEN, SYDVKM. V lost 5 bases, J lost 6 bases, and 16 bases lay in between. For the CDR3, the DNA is TGTGCCAGCAGTGTAACGACTGCGTTCCATGGCTACACCTTC. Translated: CASSVTTAFHGYTF.

The CDR3 bases are TGTGCCAGCAGGGTGGACAGGAGCTACACCGGGGAGCTGTTTTTT. As protein: CASRVDRSYTGELFF. The chain employs TRBV6-5 and TRBJ2-2, with TRBD1 matching 7 bases. The V gene's germline CDR1 is MNHEY and CDR2 SVGAGI. V was clipped by 6 bases and J by 3 bases; unmatched bases: 7. The CDR3 is 15 amino acids.

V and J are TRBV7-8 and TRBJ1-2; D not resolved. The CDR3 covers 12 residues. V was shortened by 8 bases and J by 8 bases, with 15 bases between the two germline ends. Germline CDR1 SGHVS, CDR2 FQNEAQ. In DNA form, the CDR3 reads TGTGCCAGCGGCGGACCGGGGTACGGCTACACCTTC. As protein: CASGGPGYGYTF. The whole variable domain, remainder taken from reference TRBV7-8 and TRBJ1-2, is GAGVSQSPRYKVAKRGQDVALRCDPISGHVSLFWYQQALGQGPEFLTYFQNEAQLDKSGLPSDRFFAERPEGSVSTLKIQRTQQEDSAVYLCASGGPGYGYTFGSGTRLTVV.

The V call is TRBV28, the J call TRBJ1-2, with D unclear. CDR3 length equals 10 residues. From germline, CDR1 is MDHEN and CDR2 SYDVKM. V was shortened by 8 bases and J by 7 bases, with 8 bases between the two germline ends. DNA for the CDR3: TGTGCCAGCGGTCGAGTTGGCTACACCTTC. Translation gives CASGRVGYTF.

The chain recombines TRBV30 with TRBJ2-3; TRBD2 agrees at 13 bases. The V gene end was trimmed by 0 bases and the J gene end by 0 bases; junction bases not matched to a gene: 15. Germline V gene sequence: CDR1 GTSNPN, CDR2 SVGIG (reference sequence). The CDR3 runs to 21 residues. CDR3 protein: CAWSVRPGLAGFRRSTDTQYF. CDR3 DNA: TGTGCCTGGAGTGTAAGGCCGGGACTAGCGGGATTTAGAAGGAGCACAGATACGCAGTATTTT.

CDR3 in amino acids: CASSVASGSTGELFF. CDR3 DNA: TGTGCCAGCAGCGTAGCTAGCGGGAGCACCGGGGAGCTGTTTTTT. This chain uses TRBV9 with TRBJ2-2; 10 bases align to TRBD2. The CDR3 totals 15 residues. With 0 bases clipped from V and 4 bases from J, the junction kept 0 bases outside the gene matches. Germline V CDR1 and CDR2: SGDLS, YYNGEE.

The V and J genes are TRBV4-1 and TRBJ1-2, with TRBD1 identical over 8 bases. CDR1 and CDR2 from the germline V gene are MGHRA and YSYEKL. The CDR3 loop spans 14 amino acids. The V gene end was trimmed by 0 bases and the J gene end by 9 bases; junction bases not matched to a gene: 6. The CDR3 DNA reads TGCGCCAGCAGCCAAGAAGGGACAGGTATTAGCTACACCTTC. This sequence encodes CASSQEGTGISYTF.

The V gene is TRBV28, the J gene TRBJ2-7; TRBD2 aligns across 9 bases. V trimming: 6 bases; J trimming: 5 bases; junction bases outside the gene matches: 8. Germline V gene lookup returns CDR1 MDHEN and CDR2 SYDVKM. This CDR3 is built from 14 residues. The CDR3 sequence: CASRRGGRADEQYF. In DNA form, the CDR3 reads TGTGCCAGCAGACGGGGCGGGAGGGCCGACGAGCAGTACTTC.

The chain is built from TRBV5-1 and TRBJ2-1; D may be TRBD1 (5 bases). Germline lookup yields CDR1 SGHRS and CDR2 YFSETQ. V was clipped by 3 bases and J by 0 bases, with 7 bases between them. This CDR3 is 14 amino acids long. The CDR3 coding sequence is TGCGCCAGCAGCTCCCAGGGCTCCTACAATGAGCAGTTCTTC. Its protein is CASSSQGSYNEQFF.

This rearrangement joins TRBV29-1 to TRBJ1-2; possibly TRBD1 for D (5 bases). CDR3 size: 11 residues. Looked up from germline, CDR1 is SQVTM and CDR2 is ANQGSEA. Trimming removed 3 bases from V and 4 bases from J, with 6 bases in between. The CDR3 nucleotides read TGCAGCGTTGACGGGGGCTATGGCTACACCTTC. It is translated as CSVDGGYGYTF.

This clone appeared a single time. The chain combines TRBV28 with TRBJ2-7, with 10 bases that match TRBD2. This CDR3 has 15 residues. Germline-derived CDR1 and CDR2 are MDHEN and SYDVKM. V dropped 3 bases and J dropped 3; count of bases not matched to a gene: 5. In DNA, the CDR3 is TGTGCCAGCAGTTTGACTAGCGGGCCATACTACGAGCAGTACGTC. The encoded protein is CASSLTSGPYYEQYV.

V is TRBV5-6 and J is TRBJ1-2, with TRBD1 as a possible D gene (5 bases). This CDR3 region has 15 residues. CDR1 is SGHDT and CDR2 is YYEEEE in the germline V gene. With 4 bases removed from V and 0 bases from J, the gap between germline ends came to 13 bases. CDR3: CASSGRDSANYGYTF. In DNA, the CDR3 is TGTGCCAGCAGCGGACGGGACTCAGCTAACTATGGCTACACCTTC.

The CDR3 nucleotides read TGCGCCAGCAGCCTTCCGGGACTAGCGGAAGAGACCCAGTACTTC. This encodes CASSLPGLAEETQYF. The V gene is TRBV4-1, the J gene TRBJ2-5, with 11 nucleotides matching TRBD2. The germline V gene has CDR1 MGHRA and CDR2 YSYEKL. There are 15 residues in the CDR3. V was clipped by 4 bases and J by 3 bases; unmatched bases: 4.